What follows are 2 T cell receptor beta chains derived from one specimen sequenced in a study of lymphopenia after photon versus proton radiotherapy. Assay used: immunoSEQ multiplex PCR; TCRdb lists only in-frame clones, some missing. This sample has about 22,000 clones, with approximately 91% found just once. The sample consisted of peripheral blood, taken from a patient treated with proton-based radiotherapy. These receptors were collected from a woman between 65 and 79 years old with pancreatic cancer. Some clones in this sample may be carry-over from other donors' samples.

The chain uses TRBV11-2 and TRBJ2-2, with 9 bases lining up with TRBD1. The CDR3 has 14 amino acids. After removal of 7 bases from V and 4 bases from J, the junction contained 4 bases not matched to a gene. Germline V CDR1 and CDR2: SGHAT, FQNNGV. In DNA, the CDR3 is TGTGCCAGCAACCCGACAGGGGGCACCGGGGAGCTGTTTTTT. It specifies CASNPTGGTGELFF.

The rearrangement links TRBV27 to TRBJ2-7, with D unresolved. Deletions cut 5 bases from V and 0 bases from J, with 14 bases between. Germline values: CDR1 MNHEY, CDR2 SMNVEV (reference sequence). The CDR3 sequence is 15 residues long. CDR3 loop: CASSPTAEPSYEQYF. The CDR3 bases are TGTGCCAGCAGTCCGACCGCAGAACCCTCCTACGAGCAGTACTTC.